The 25 T cell receptor beta chains below were found in one sample sequenced in a study of cytomegalovirus exposure and HLA in healthy donors. Use of 60 Vbeta and 13 Jbeta primers characterized the PCR. Profiling relied on immunoSEQ multiplex PCR, and the TCRdb table lists in-frame clones only, not all of them. The repertoire consists of 80,000 to 100,000 clones, with about four fifths occurring once and the leading ten covering approximately 7.9%. The specimen was PBMCs. These TCRs come from a man aged 30 to 45 in good health and CMV-seronegative.

This chain connects TRBV11-3 to TRBJ1-5; D remains unclear. CDR1 is SGHNT and CDR2 is YENEEA in the germline V gene. V was pared by 5 bases and J by 0 bases, with 14 bases between. CDR3 length: 16 residues. The CDR3 spells CASSHPVKNSNQPQHF. CDR3 nucleotide sequence: TGTGCCAGCAGCCATCCAGTAAAGAATAGCAATCAGCCCCAGCATTTT.

The V gene is TRBV7-2, the J gene TRBJ2-7; TRBD1 agrees at 9 bases. The CDR3 contains 17 residues. Trimming removed 4 bases from V and 7 bases from J; junction bases left unmatched: 17. Germline lookup yields CDR1 SGHTA and CDR2 FQGNSA. Here the CDR3 DNA reads TGTGCCAGCAGCTCCCTTTCGCCCGGGACAGGGATTGCAGAGCAGTACTTC. It yields the protein CASSSLSPGTGIAEQYF.

This clone showed up just a few times. The chain employs TRBV28 and TRBJ2-7; D not certain. CDR3 length: 11 amino acids. The V end was cut by 2 bases, the J end by 7 bases, with 6 bases between. CDR1 and CDR2 from the germline V gene are MDHEN and SYDVKM. The CDR3 DNA reads as TGTGCCAGCAGTTTAGGGCTGGAGCAGTACTTC. This encodes CASSLGLEQYF.

V is TRBV9 and J is TRBJ1-1; maybe TRBD1 (5 bases). Germline assignment: CDR1 SGDLS and CDR2 YYNGEE. Trimming shortened V by 4 bases and J by 4 bases, and 14 bases separated the two germline ends. The CDR3 is 14 amino acids. The CDR3 loop reads CASSIRGVCTEAFF. The DNA for the CDR3 is TGTGCCAGCAGCATTCGGGGGGTTTGCACTGAAGCTTTCTTT.

The CDR3 region has the DNA TGTGCCTGGAGACAAACAGGAACTCCCTCCTACGAGCAGTACTTC. This codes for CAWRQTGTPSYEQYF. The chain links TRBV30 to TRBJ2-7, with D possibly TRBD1 on 5 matching bases. The V gene lost 3 bases and the J gene lost 0 bases, with 15 bases spanning the gap. Germline CDR1 is GTSNPN and CDR2 is SVGIG (reference sequence). The CDR3 runs 15 residues. Combining the CDR3 with reference TRBV30 and TRBJ2-7 gives the whole variable domain SQTIHQWPATLVQPVGSPLSLECTVEGTSNPNLYWYRQAAGRGLQLLFYSVGIGQISSEVPQNLSASRPQDRQFILSSKKLLLSDSGFYLCAWRQTGTPSYEQYFGPGTRLTVT.

This clone has more than one count but fewer than ten. A far larger clone is a single base away, which makes a read error likely. The chain combines TRBV6-5 with TRBJ2-1; D possibly corresponds to TRBD2 (6 bases). CDR3 length equals 15 residues. CDR1 and CDR2 (germline): MNHEY, SVGAGI. The CDR3 region has the DNA TGTACCAGCAGTTACTCGATTGATGGGGGGAATGAGCAGTTCTTC. This sequence encodes CTSSYSIDGGNEQFF.

The CDR3 region has the DNA TGTGCCAGCAGCGCCATCGAGGGCGGCGAGCAGTACTTC. It codes for CASSAIEGGEQYF. This chain uses TRBV7-7 with TRBJ2-7; D perhaps matches TRBD2 (5 bases). Germline CDR1 SSHAT, CDR2 FNYEAQ (reference sequence). The V end lost 5 bases, the J end lost 6 bases, and 14 bases lay between the germline ends. The CDR3 is made up of 13 amino acids.

This clone was observed a single time. The V and J genes are TRBV6-5 and TRBJ1-2; D is unresolved. Trimming took off 0 bases at V and 4 bases at J, with 15 bases between the two ends. Germline values: CDR1 MNHEY, CDR2 SVGAGI. The CDR3 contains 16 residues. CDR3 nucleotide sequence: TGTGCCAGCAGTTACTCGATTCGGGAAGGCGGCTATGGCTACACCTTC. It encodes CASSYSIREGGYGYTF.

This chain connects TRBV5-3 to TRBJ1-3; D is possibly TRBD1 (5 bases). TRBV5-3 is assigned to the ORF class and has an uncertain function. CDR3 size: 14 residues. Trimming stripped 10 bases from V and 12 bases from J, with 26 bases between. The CDR3, as DNA: TGTGCCCCAAGAAGGTGGGGCAGGGAAGTAAGCATATATTTT. Translated: CAPRRWGREVSIYF.

This sequence joins TRBV27 and TRBJ1-1; TRBD1 agrees at 9 bases. The trim removed 8 bases at V and 5 bases at J, leaving 12 bases unmatched. Germline values: CDR1 MNHEY, CDR2 SMNVEV (reference sequence). This CDR3 contains 15 residues. In nucleotides, the CDR3 is TGTGCCAGCCGGAGACCCTGGACAGGGGAGACTGAAGCTTTCTTT. Its protein is CASRRPWTGETEAFF.

The CDR3 DNA sequence: TGTGCCTGGAGTCCCCGTGGGAGCTCCTATAATTCACCCCTCCACTTT. Amino acid sequence: CAWSPRGSSYNSPLHF. The gene calls are TRBV30 and TRBJ1-6, with no clear D. Germline V gives CDR1 GTSNPN, CDR2 SVGIG (reference sequence). The CDR3 sequence is 16 residues long. Between the trimmed V and J ends, which lost 2 bases and 0 bases, there was a span of 11 bases.

This clone was detected only a few times. This sequence joins TRBV10-2 and TRBJ2-7, with D tentatively TRBD2 (7 bases). CDR3 length: 17 amino acids. Per germline, CDR1 WSHSY and CDR2 SAAADI. Trimming removed 2 bases from V and 2 bases from J, with 19 bases in between. The CDR3 DNA reads TGCGCCAGCAGTGAGACTCTAGGGGGGGGAATCCCCTACGAGCAGTACTTC. Protein product: CASSETLGGGIPYEQYF.

A note on this clone: Additional DNA sequences in this sample encode the identical CDR3. The V and J genes are TRBV20-1 and TRBJ2-5; the match to TRBD1 covers 7 bases. Unmatched junction bases numbered 0, after V lost 3 bases and J lost 5 bases. This CDR3 region has 11 residues. Per germline, CDR1 DFQATT and CDR2 SNEGSKA (reference sequence). This chain's CDR3 is CSARDRETQYF. The CDR3 DNA reads TGCAGTGCTAGGGACAGGGAGACCCAGTACTTC.

Only one count was recorded for this clone. This chain uses TRBV10-2 with TRBJ1-3; TRBD1 aligns across 7 bases. Per germline, CDR1 WSHSY and CDR2 SAAADI. V lost 6 bases, J lost 4 bases, and 9 bases stayed unmatched. The CDR3 is 15 residues long. CDR3 loop: CASSVDRASGNTIYF. CDR3 DNA: TGCGCCAGCAGCGTAGACAGGGCATCAGGAAACACCATATATTTT.

In this sample, this clone turned up a few times. This chain connects TRBV30 to TRBJ2-7, with D possibly being TRBD1 (6 bases). The germline gives CDR1 GTSNPN, CDR2 SVGIG (reference sequence). CDR3 length: 14 residues. V was pared by 5 bases and J by 5 bases, with 19 bases between. CDR3 amino acids: CAWDPIQGRNEQYF. The CDR3 coding sequence is TGTGCCTGGGACCCTATACAGGGCCGAAACGAGCAGTACTTC.

This chain links TRBV21-1 with TRBJ2-3; the table assigns TRBD2, which was not confirmed against the DNA. TRBV21-1 is described as a pseudogene. The CDR3 runs 17 residues. The CDR3 DNA reads as TGTGCCAGCAGCAAAGGGAGGACTAGCGGGGGTACAGATACGCAGTATTTT. Its translation: CASSKGRTSGGTDTQYF.

The rearrangement links TRBV30 to TRBJ1-5, with TRBD1 matching 7 bases. The CDR3 is 14 amino acids. Germline CDR1 is GTSNPN and CDR2 is SVGIG (reference sequence). Trimming removed 3 bases from V and 4 bases from J; junction bases left unmatched: 6. In nucleotides, the CDR3 is TGTGCCTGGAGAGGACAGGCGGAGAATCAGCCCCAGCATTTT. Protein: CAWRGQAENQPQHF.

V gene TRBV6-5 combines with J gene TRBJ2-1; 8 bases fit TRBD1. Germline V gene lookup returns CDR1 MNHEY and CDR2 SVGAGI. The CDR3 loop spans 15 amino acids. After removal of 2 bases from V and 7 bases from J, the junction contained 7 bases not matched to a gene. The CDR3 DNA sequence: TGTGCCAGCAGTTACAGGCCCCAGGGGGCGAATGAGCAGTTCTTC. As protein: CASSYRPQGANEQFF.

The chain employs TRBV6-5 and TRBJ2-5; D perhaps matches TRBD2 (5 bases). Germline CDR1 is MNHEY and CDR2 is SVGAGI. Trimming took 6 bases from V and 3 from J, leaving 14 bases between them. The CDR3 loop spans 14 amino acids. The CDR3 DNA is TGTGCCAGCAGCCCCTCGATGGGAGAAGAGACCCAGTACTTC. The encoded protein is CASSPSMGEETQYF.

The chain employs TRBV28 and TRBJ1-1; D perhaps matches TRBD1 (5 bases). With 2 bases removed from V and 1 base from J, the gap between germline ends came to 11 bases. This CDR3 has 15 amino acids. The germline gives CDR1 MDHEN, CDR2 SYDVKM. The CDR3 bases are TGTGCCAGCAGTTTAGTTTCAGGGTGGAACACTGAAGCTTTCTTT. Translated: CASSLVSGWNTEAFF.

The J gene is TRBJ2-3, the V gene TRBV28; D remains unclear. V was pared by 8 bases and J by 6 bases, with 18 bases between. CDR1 and CDR2 from the germline V gene are MDHEN and SYDVKM. The CDR3 length is 14 residues. The CDR3: CASGQPATRDTQYF. The CDR3 DNA reads TGTGCCAGCGGGCAACCTGCCACCCGGGATACGCAGTATTTT.

This chain joins TRBV7-9 and TRBJ2-7, with D maybe TRBD2 (6 bases). V lost 5 bases to trimming and J lost 0 bases, with 14 bases between them. This CDR3 has 15 amino acids. Per the germline V gene, CDR1 is SEHNR and CDR2 is FQNEAQ (reference sequence). DNA of the CDR3: TGTGCCAGCAGCCAAGGAGTGACTAGCTCCTACGAGCAGTACTTC. The encoded protein is CASSQGVTSSYEQYF.

The chain has TRBV9 and TRBJ2-1; D perhaps matches TRBD2 (5 bases). Deletions cut 1 base from V and 4 bases from J, with 15 bases between. Germline loops: CDR1 SGDLS, CDR2 YYNGEE. This CDR3 contains 16 residues. The CDR3 nucleotides are TGTGCCAGCAGCGTACTCCCGGGGAAAGGGTACAATGAGCAGTTCTTC. This translates into CASSVLPGKGYNEQFF.

V is TRBV19 and J is TRBJ2-1; TRBD1 aligns across 7 bases. Germline V gives CDR1 LNHDA, CDR2 SQIVND (reference sequence). Trimming took 3 bases from V and 6 from J; bases not matched to a gene: 8. CDR3 length: 15 amino acids. The CDR3 DNA reads TGTGCCAGTAGTATCGACAGGGCCCCTGTCAATGAGCAGTTCTTC. Protein product: CASSIDRAPVNEQFF.

This clone has more than one count but fewer than ten. The rearrangement links TRBV7-2 to TRBJ2-7, with D maybe TRBD2 (5 bases). The CDR3 is made up of 15 amino acids. V lost 3 bases and J 2 bases, leaving 14 bases between the germline ends. Germline CDR1 and CDR2: SGHTA and FQGNSA. The CDR3: CASSLEAGPPYEQYF. Here the CDR3 DNA reads TGTGCCAGCAGCTTGGAGGCAGGTCCACCCTACGAGCAGTACTTC.